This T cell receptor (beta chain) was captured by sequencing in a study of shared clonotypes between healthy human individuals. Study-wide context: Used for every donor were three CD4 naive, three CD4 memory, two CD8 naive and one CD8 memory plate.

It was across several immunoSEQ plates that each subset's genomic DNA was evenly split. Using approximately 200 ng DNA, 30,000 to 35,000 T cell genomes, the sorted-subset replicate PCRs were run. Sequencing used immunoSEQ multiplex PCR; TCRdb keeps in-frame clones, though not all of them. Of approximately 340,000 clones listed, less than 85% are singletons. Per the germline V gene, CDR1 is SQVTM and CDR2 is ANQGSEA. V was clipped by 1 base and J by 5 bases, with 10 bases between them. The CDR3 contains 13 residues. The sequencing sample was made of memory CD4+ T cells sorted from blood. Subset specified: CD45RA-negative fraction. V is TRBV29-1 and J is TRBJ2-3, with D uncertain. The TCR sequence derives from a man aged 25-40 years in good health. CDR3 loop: CSVEVRSGDTQYF. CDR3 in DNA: TGCAGCGTTGAAGTTCGATCCGGAGATACGCAGTATTTT.